This TCR beta chain emerged from a study of cytomegalovirus exposure and HLA in healthy donors. General observations from the study: There was a cluster of highly shared sequence variants that was likely a sequencing artifact.

About this clone itself: What it recognizes is unknown.

The CDR3 is 14 residues long. Per germline, CDR1 SEHNR and CDR2 FQNEAQ (reference sequence). Trimming at V came to 4 bases and at J to 4 bases, leaving 3 bases not matched to a gene. 60 Vbeta and 13 Jbeta primers were used in PCR. The assay was immunoSEQ multiplex PCR, and TCRdb's table has in-frame clones only and misses some. The table includes about 200,000 clones, roughly an eighth detected once. Sequenced material: PBMCs. This chain links TRBV7-9 with TRBJ2-5, with 10 bases fitting TRBD1. This receptor was taken from a middle-aged man in good health and CMV-seropositive. CDR3 protein: CASSWDRGGETQYF. As DNA, the CDR3 is TGTGCCAGCAGCTGGGACAGGGGCGGAGAGACCCAGTACTTC.